The 20 T cell receptor beta chains in this list originate from one sample, sequenced in a study of blood T cells in healthy people across ages. Alongside a J-beta primer mix, a sample-barcoded 5' primer served in a second PCR lasting 7 to 11 cycles. TCRdb reanalysed the 5' RACE reads using MiXCR and keeps one entry per CDR3 protein. The sample holds hundreds of thousands of distinct CDR3 sequences, roughly 41% seen once. The sample taken for sequencing was blood. The source of these receptors is a man aged 80 or over in good health.

Comment on this clonotype: One end of the junction fails to match germline, which may point to a read error. The chain is built from TRBV10-3 and TRBJ2-7, with D hard to call. The CDR3 spans 14 residues. In germline, CDR1 is ENHRY, CDR2 SYGVKD. The CDR3 loop is CATSESGFSYEQYF. The DNA of the CDR3 is TGTGCCACCAGTGAGTCTGGGTTCTCCTACGAGCAGTACTTC.

V usage is TRBV5-8 and J usage is TRBJ2-1; 10 bases agree with TRBD2. CDR1 and CDR2 from the germline V gene are SGHTS and YDEGEE. Germline trimming cut 5 bases from V and 2 bases from J; bases unmatched to any gene: 7. The CDR3 extends over 16 amino acids. DNA for the CDR3: TGTGCCAGCAGACTAACCGGACTAGCGGCCTACAATGAGCAGTTCTTC. The encoded protein is CASRLTGLAAYNEQFF. The variable domain in full, completed from reference TRBV5-8 and TRBJ2-1, reads EAGVTQSPTHLIKTRGQQATLRCSPISGHTSVYWYQQALGLGLQFLLWYDEGEERNRGNFPPRFSGRQFPNYSSELNVNALELEDSALYLCASRLTGLAAYNEQFFGPGTRLTVL.

This clonotype was found a few times. The chain combines TRBV6-1 with TRBJ2-3; D not resolved. The CDR3 sequence is 13 residues long. The germline CDR1 and CDR2 sequences are MNHNS and SASEGT. Trimming took off 7 bases at V and 3 bases at J, with 11 bases between the two ends. As DNA, the CDR3 is TGTGCCAGCAATCGGGCAGAAACAGATACGCAGTATTTT. The encoded protein is CASNRAETDTQYF.

This clonotype was recorded many times. The gene calls are TRBV7-2 and TRBJ2-3, with no clear D. The V gene lost 1 base and the J gene lost 11 bases, with 10 bases spanning the gap. In germline, CDR1 is SGHTA, CDR2 FQGNSA. The CDR3 has 12 residues. The CDR3 loop reads CASSLVYSKQYF. CDR3 nucleotides: TGTGCCAGCAGCTTAGTTTACTCTAAGCAGTATTTT.

This clonotype appeared a few times. The rearrangement uses TRBV7-2 and TRBJ2-1, with TRBD2 identical over 11 bases. The CDR3 length is 14 residues. Germline loops: CDR1 SGHTA, CDR2 FQGNSA. V shed 5 bases, J shed 6 bases, and the junction held 3 bases outside the gene matches. Here the CDR3 reads CASSPSGGFNEQFF. The CDR3 nucleotides read TGTGCCAGCAGCCCTAGCGGGGGGTTCAATGAGCAGTTCTTC.

The chain carries TRBV9 and TRBJ2-5; D gene uncertain. CDR3 length: 16 residues. Germline lookup yields CDR1 SGDLS and CDR2 YYNGEE. V was shortened by 4 bases and J by 2 bases, with 18 bases between the two germline ends. Here the CDR3 DNA reads TGTGCCAGCAGCACCCGGATAAAGGCCCGGCAAGAGACCCAGTACTTC. It specifies CASSTRIKARQETQYF.

Notes on this clonotype: Being one base from a much bigger clone, this may be a read error. The chain uses TRBV29-1 and TRBJ2-3; possible D gene TRBD2, 6 bases. In germline, CDR1 is SQVTM, CDR2 ANQGSEA. This CDR3 is 15 amino acids long. The CDR3 sequence: CSVVWRGYHTDMQYF. CDR3 DNA sequence: TGCAGCGTTGTTTGGCGGGGATACCACACAGATATGCAGTATTTT.

This clonotype was counted between two and nine times. The V call is TRBV4-2, the J call TRBJ2-7, with a possible D match to TRBD1 (6 bases). Per germline, CDR1 LGHNA and CDR2 YNFKEQ. Trimming stripped 5 bases from V and 4 bases from J, with 15 bases between. The CDR3 consists of 14 residues. The CDR3 reads CASSSGQQLYEQYF. The CDR3 region has the DNA TGTGCCAGCAGCTCCGGACAGCAACTTTACGAGCAGTACTTC.

This clonotype was detected ten times or more. V usage is TRBV2 and J usage is TRBJ2-3, with D perhaps matching TRBD2 (6 bases). The V gene lost 3 bases and the J gene lost 1 base, with 8 bases spanning the gap. CDR3 size: 14 residues. Germline lookup yields CDR1 SNHLY and CDR2 FYNNEI. The CDR3 sequence: CASSEASGTDTQYF. In DNA form, the CDR3 reads TGTGCCAGCAGTGAGGCTAGCGGCACAGATACGCAGTATTTT.

This chain uses TRBV7-2 with TRBJ2-5; possibly TRBD2 for D (7 bases). Germline V gene sequence: CDR1 SGHTA, CDR2 FQGNSA. This CDR3 is 11 amino acids long. Trimming took 7 bases from V and 13 from J, leaving 16 bases between them. Written as DNA, the CDR3 is TGTGCCAGCACCCCTGGGGAGGGGGGGTACTTC. Protein: CASTPGEGGYF. The full variable domain, completed using reference TRBV7-2 and TRBJ2-5, is GAGVSQSPSNKVTEKGKDVELRCDPISGHTALYWYRQSLGQGLEFLIYFQGNSAPDKSGLPSDRFSAERTGGSVSTLTIQRTQQEDSAVYLCASTPGEGGYFGPGTRLLVL.

The chain employs TRBV29-1 and TRBJ1-1, with D unclear. Germline V lookup: CDR1 SQVTM, CDR2 ANQGSEA. The CDR3 totals 13 residues. With 1 base removed from V and 0 bases from J, the gap between germline ends came to 6 bases. The DNA for the CDR3 is TGCAGCGTTGAAGGGGAAATGAACACTGAAGCTTTCTTT. Protein sequence: CSVEGEMNTEAFF.

This clonotype was found once. The chain combines TRBV6-5 with TRBJ2-2; no reliable D call. V lost 6 bases, J lost 0 bases, and 8 bases lay in between. The CDR3 is 14 amino acids. Germline V gene data show CDR1 as MNHEY and CDR2 as SVGAGI. The CDR3 here is CASRIQTNTGELFF. Here the CDR3 DNA reads TGTGCCAGCAGGATACAGACGAACACCGGGGAGCTGTTTTTT.

As regards this clonotype: A much larger clone lies a single base off, so this may be a read error. This rearrangement joins TRBV7-2 to TRBJ2-6; 9 bases line up with TRBD2. The CDR3 contains 18 residues. Germline-derived CDR1 and CDR2 are SGHTA and FQGNSA. The CDR3 protein is CASSFGSSGGSGANVPTF. In DNA form, the CDR3 reads TGTGCCAGCAGCTTCGGATCGAGCGGGGGGTCTGGGGCCAACGTCCCGACTTTC.

The J gene is TRBJ2-7, the V gene TRBV7-2; D perhaps matches TRBD1 (6 bases). The ends were cut back, 3 bases at V and 6 bases at J, with 21 bases in the middle. Germline-derived CDR1 and CDR2 are SGHTA and FQGNSA. This CDR3 comprises 16 residues. The CDR3 is CASSLTGALRLFEQYF. CDR3 nucleotide sequence: TGTGCCAGCAGCTTGACAGGTGCGTTGAGACTTTTCGAGCAGTACTTC.

This clonotype is a singleton in its sample. The J gene is TRBJ2-5, the V gene TRBV6-5; D possibly corresponds to TRBD2 (5 bases). The CDR3 is made up of 15 amino acids. Germline CDR1 reads MNHEY; CDR2 reads SVGAGI. V was pared by 2 bases and J by 4 bases, with 14 bases between. CDR3 in DNA: TGTGCCAGCAGTTACAACGGGATTATAGCAGAGACCCAGTACTTC. It is translated as CASSYNGIIAETQYF.

The genes are TRBV11-2 and TRBJ2-7, with D possibly TRBD2 on 6 matching bases. The CDR3 contains 14 residues. Germline CDR1 SGHAT, CDR2 FQNNGV. Trimming left V 1 base short and J 3 bases short, with 10 bases between. CDR3 in amino acids: CASSLVRENYEQYF. The CDR3 coding sequence is TGTGCCAGCAGCTTAGTACGGGAGAACTACGAGCAGTACTTC.

Concerning this clonotype: One end of the junction does not line up with germline, which may come from a read error. The chain employs TRBV10-3 and TRBJ1-2, with D possibly TRBD1 on 5 matching bases. Germline V gene data show CDR1 as ENHRY and CDR2 as SYGVKD. This CDR3 has 14 residues. For the CDR3, the DNA is TGTGCCATCAGTGAAGGTCAGGCGGGACTTGGCTACATCTTC. Translation: CAISEGQAGLGYIF.

This clonotype was seen many times. The rearrangement joins TRBV5-1 to TRBJ2-5, with TRBD2 matching over 9 bases. Germline CDR1 is SGHRS and CDR2 is YFSETQ. The CDR3 totals 16 residues. Losses at the gene ends were 4 bases for V and 3 bases for J; bases not matched to a gene: 10. CDR3 region: CASSLRGGRAEETQYF. CDR3 nucleotides: TGCGCCAGCAGCCTTAGGGGCGGGAGGGCCGAAGAGACCCAGTACTTC.

This clonotype turned up a few times. The chain couples TRBV11-2 to TRBJ2-2, with unresolved D. Germline-derived CDR1 and CDR2 are SGHAT and FQNNGV. V dropped 0 bases and J dropped 6 bases, with 11 bases sitting between them. The CDR3 runs 15 residues. DNA for the CDR3: TGTGCCAGCAGCTTAGATTCCTCGTGGGCCGGGGAGCTGTTTTTT. This translates into CASSLDSSWAGELFF.

This clonotype was counted a single time. The junction shows a germline mismatch at one end, possibly a read error. The chain joins TRBV6-2 or TRBV6-3 to TRBJ2-7; 8 bases align to TRBD1. Germline lookup yields CDR1 MNHEY and CDR2 SVGEGT. This CDR3 region has 16 residues. This CDR3 reads CASSHSPGTGRYEQYF. CDR3 nucleotides: TGTGCCAGCAGTCACTCGCCCGGGACAGGCCGCTACGAGCAGTACTTC.